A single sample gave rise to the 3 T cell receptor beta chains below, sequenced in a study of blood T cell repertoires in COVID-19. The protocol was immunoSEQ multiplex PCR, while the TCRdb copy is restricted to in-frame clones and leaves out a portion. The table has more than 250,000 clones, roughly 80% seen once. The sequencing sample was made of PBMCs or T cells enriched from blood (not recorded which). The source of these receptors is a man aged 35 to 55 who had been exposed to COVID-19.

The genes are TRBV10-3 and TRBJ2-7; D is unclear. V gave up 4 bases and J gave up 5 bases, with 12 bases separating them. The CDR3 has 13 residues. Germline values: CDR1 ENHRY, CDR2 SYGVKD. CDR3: CAISGPSADEQYF. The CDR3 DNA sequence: TGTGCCATCAGTGGGCCTAGTGCTGACGAGCAGTACTTC.

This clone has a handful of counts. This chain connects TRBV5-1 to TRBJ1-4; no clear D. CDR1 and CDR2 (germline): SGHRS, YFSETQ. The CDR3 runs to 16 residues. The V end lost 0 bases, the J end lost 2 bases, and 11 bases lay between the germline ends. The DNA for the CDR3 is TGCGCCAGCAGCTTGGCCGGGGTTGGGACTAATGAAAAACTGTTTTTT. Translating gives CASSLAGVGTNEKLFF.

The CDR3 sequence: CASKGADSPLHF. DNA of the CDR3: TGTGCCAGCAAGGGGGCCGATTCACCCCTCCACTTT. V and J are TRBV2 and TRBJ1-6; 7 bases agree with TRBD1. This CDR3 spans 12 amino acids. Germline V gene sequence: CDR1 SNHLY, CDR2 FYNNEI. The V gene end was trimmed by 7 bases and the J gene end by 8 bases; junction bases not matched to a gene: 2.